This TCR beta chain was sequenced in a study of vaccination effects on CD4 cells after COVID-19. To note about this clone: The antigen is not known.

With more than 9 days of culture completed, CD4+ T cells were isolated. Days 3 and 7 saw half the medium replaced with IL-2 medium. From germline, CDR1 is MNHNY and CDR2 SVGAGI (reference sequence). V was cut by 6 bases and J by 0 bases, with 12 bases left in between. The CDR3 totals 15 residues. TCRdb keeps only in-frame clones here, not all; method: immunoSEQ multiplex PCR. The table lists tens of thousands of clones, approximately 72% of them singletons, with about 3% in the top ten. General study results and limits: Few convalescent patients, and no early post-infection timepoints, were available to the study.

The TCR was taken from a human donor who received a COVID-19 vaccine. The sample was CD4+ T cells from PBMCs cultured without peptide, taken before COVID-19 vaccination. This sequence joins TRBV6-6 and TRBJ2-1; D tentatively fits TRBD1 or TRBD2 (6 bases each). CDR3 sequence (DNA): TGTGCCAGCAGCATAGCGGACAGCTCCTACAATGAGCAGTTCTTC. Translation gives CASSIADSSYNEQFF.